The 28 T cell receptor beta chains below come from one sample, sequenced in a study of cytomegalovirus exposure and HLA in healthy donors. Amplification used 60 Vbeta primers and 13 Jbeta primers. Profiling relied on immunoSEQ multiplex PCR, and the TCRdb table lists in-frame clones only, not all of them. The sample records some 170,000 clones, approximately 78% being singletons. The sample was PBMCs. Source of these receptors: a girl aged 2 to 9 in good health and CMV-seropositive.

The chain carries TRBV29-1 and TRBJ2-1; D remains ambiguous. From germline, CDR1 is SQVTM and CDR2 ANQGSEA. The CDR3 contains 13 residues. The V and J ends lost 0 bases and 8 bases respectively, with 11 bases between them. The CDR3: CSVEDSSSHEQFF. CDR3 coding DNA: TGCAGCGTTGAAGATTCTAGTAGCCATGAGCAGTTCTTC.

In its sample, this clone was seen a few times. J is TRBJ2-7 and V is TRBV19, with TRBD1 matching over 8 bases. The ends lost 5 bases at V and 6 bases at J; junction bases unmatched: 12. The CDR3 covers 15 residues. CDR1 and CDR2 from the germline V gene are LNHDA and SQIVND (reference sequence). The CDR3 loop is CASSAGQGAAREQYF. The CDR3 DNA reads TGTGCCAGTAGTGCCGGACAGGGTGCTGCGCGCGAGCAGTACTTC. Full variable domain (missing parts from reference TRBV19 and TRBJ2-7): DGGITQSPKYLFRKEGQNVTLSCEQNLNHDAMYWYRQDPGQGLRLIYYSQIVNDFQKGDIAEGYSVSREKKESFPLTVTSAQKNPTAFYLCASSAGQGAAREQYFGPGTRLTVT.

The sample holds a few counts of this clone. The chain is built from TRBV9 and TRBJ2-5; 10 bases map to TRBD2. The V and J ends lost 0 bases and 7 bases, in that order; junction bases with no gene match: 9. The germline V gene encodes CDR1 SGDLS and CDR2 YYNGEE. This CDR3 is 16 amino acids long. In DNA form, the CDR3 reads TGTGCCAGCAGCGTAGTAGCGGGAGGATCGGGTGGGACCCAGTACTTC. Translation: CASSVVAGGSGGTQYF.

The J gene is TRBJ2-7, the V gene TRBV2; D gene uncertain. With 6 bases removed from V and 5 bases from J, the gap between germline ends came to 8 bases. The germline V gene encodes CDR1 SNHLY and CDR2 FYNNEI. CDR3 length equals 11 residues. CDR3 sequence reads: CASRRWDEQYF. In nucleotides, the CDR3 is TGTGCCAGCAGGAGGTGGGACGAGCAGTACTTC. Based on the CDR3 plus reference TRBV2 and TRBJ2-7, the full variable domain is EPEVTQTPSHQVTQMGQEVILRCVPISNHLYFYWYRQILGQKVEFLVSFYNNEISEKSEIFDDQFSVERPDGSNFTLKIRSTKLEDSAMYFCASRRWDEQYFGPGTRLTVT.

The chain employs TRBV30 and TRBJ2-1; D possibly corresponds to TRBD2 (5 bases). Germline CDR1 GTSNPN, CDR2 SVGIG (reference sequence). This CDR3 region has 13 residues. Trimming took 3 bases from V and 3 from J, leaving 9 bases between them. The CDR3 spells CAWRSGHYNEQFF. For the CDR3, the DNA is TGTGCCTGGAGGAGCGGCCACTACAATGAGCAGTTCTTC.

The V and J genes are TRBV11-3 and TRBJ2-3; tentatively, D is TRBD1 (5 bases). The CDR3 covers 12 residues. The V end lost 5 bases, the J end lost 3 bases, and 6 bases lay between the germline ends. Germline V gene data show CDR1 as SGHNT and CDR2 as YENEEA. This CDR3 reads CASSRQTDTQYF. For the CDR3, the DNA is TGTGCCAGCAGCCGACAGACAGATACGCAGTATTTT.

The gene calls are TRBV10-2 and TRBJ2-6; 11 nucleotides match TRBD1. V shed 5 bases, J shed 4 bases, and the junction held 7 bases outside the gene matches. Germline CDR1 WSHSY, CDR2 SAAADI. This CDR3 is built from 17 residues. The CDR3 loop reads CASSPGQGAPGANVLTF. CDR3 DNA: TGCGCCAGCAGTCCCGGACAGGGGGCGCCAGGGGCCAACGTCCTGACTTTC.

J is TRBJ1-1 and V is TRBV15; possibly TRBD1 for D (5 bases). The V gene's germline CDR1 is LNHNV and CDR2 YYDKDF (reference sequence). The CDR3 consists of 13 residues. V shed 5 bases and J shed 2 bases, with 9 bases lying between them. CDR3 DNA sequence: TGTGCCACCAGCGTATGGACAAACACTGAAGCTTTCTTT. Protein: CATSVWTNTEAFF.

This clone was counted only a few times. The chain joins TRBV6-1 to TRBJ1-3, with a weak D call TRBD1 (5 bases). This CDR3 has 17 residues. The germline V and J ends were trimmed by 2 bases and 2 bases, with 16 bases remaining between them. Germline V gene data show CDR1 as MNHNS and CDR2 as SASEGT. CDR3 protein: CASSEMNVWGTGNTIYF. CDR3 DNA: TGTGCCAGCAGTGAAATGAACGTGTGGGGCACTGGAAACACCATATATTTT.

The rearrangement joins TRBV4-2 to TRBJ2-7; D perhaps matches TRBD2 (5 bases). Trimming cost V 5 bases and J 2 bases, with 13 bases left between them. CDR1 and CDR2 (germline): LGHNA, YNFKEQ. This CDR3 has 14 amino acids. This chain's CDR3 is CASSVPAGAYEQYF. Written as DNA, the CDR3 is TGTGCCAGCAGCGTTCCCGCCGGGGCCTACGAGCAGTACTTC.

In its sample, this clone was seen many times. The V gene is TRBV6-1, the J gene TRBJ2-5; D is perhaps TRBD2 (6 bases). CDR3 length equals 15 residues. Trimming took off 1 base at V and 2 bases at J, with 11 bases between the two ends. CDR1 is MNHNS and CDR2 is SASEGT in the germline V gene. Here the CDR3 DNA reads TGTGCCAGCAGTGAAGTAGGAGGGGAGCAAGAGACCCAGTACTTC. This sequence encodes CASSEVGGEQETQYF.

In this sample, this clone turned up once. V gene TRBV5-4 combines with J gene TRBJ2-2; D ambiguous. This CDR3 comprises 15 residues. Germline V gives CDR1 SGHNT, CDR2 YYREEE (reference sequence). Deletions cut 3 bases from V and 2 bases from J, with 11 bases between. Here the CDR3 DNA reads TGTGCCAGCAGCTCGCTTAAAGCCAACACCGGGGAGCTGTTTTTT. This translates into CASSSLKANTGELFF.

The chain uses TRBV6-1 and TRBJ2-7; 9 nucleotides line up with TRBD1. This CDR3 is built from 15 residues. Germline values: CDR1 MNHNS, CDR2 SASEGT. Trimming cost V 6 bases and J 0 bases; bases outside gene matches: 6. This CDR3 is CASSLTGGSSYEQYF. In DNA form, the CDR3 reads TGTGCCAGCAGCCTGACAGGGGGAAGCTCCTACGAGCAGTACTTC.

The CDR3 nucleotides read TGTGCCAGCAGCCTCGGGCTAGCGGGAGTAAAGACCCAGTACTTC. Encoded protein: CASSLGLAGVKTQYF. This rearrangement joins TRBV6-5 to TRBJ2-5; 10 bases are a match to TRBD2. Germline V CDR1 and CDR2: MNHEY, SVGAGI. The CDR3 length is 15 residues. Losses at the gene ends were 6 bases for V and 6 bases for J; bases not matched to a gene: 10.

The J gene is TRBJ2-1, the V gene TRBV4-1; 15 bases are a match to TRBD2. V shed 3 bases, J shed 15 bases, and the junction held 12 bases outside the gene matches. The CDR3 length is 16 residues. Germline V lookup: CDR1 MGHRA, CDR2 YSYEKL. CDR3 bases: TGCGCCAGCAGCCATTACTGGACTAGCGGGAGGGCCGTTCTGTTCTTC. It translates to CASSHYWTSGRAVLFF.

This clone was seen only once. The rearrangement joins TRBV9 to TRBJ1-2; 7 bases agree with TRBD1. V lost 4 bases and J lost 0; bases outside the gene matches: 6. Germline V gives CDR1 SGDLS, CDR2 YYNGEE. This CDR3 is built from 15 residues. The CDR3 is CASSPRDSPNYGYTF. Here the CDR3 DNA reads TGTGCCAGCAGCCCCCGGGACAGCCCTAACTATGGCTACACCTTC.

This chain connects TRBV28 to TRBJ2-7; 7 bases align to TRBD2. The ends lost 6 bases at V and 4 bases at J; junction bases unmatched: 9. Per germline, CDR1 MDHEN and CDR2 SYDVKM. The CDR3 runs 14 residues. CDR3 region: CASSSSGIWYEQYF. CDR3 coding DNA: TGTGCCAGCAGCTCGAGCGGGATTTGGTACGAGCAGTACTTC.

The chain uses TRBV2 and TRBJ2-6; TRBD1 matches at 8 bases. The J segment lost 1 base and the V segment lost 9 bases, leaving 17 bases of the junction unmatched. The CDR3 is 19 amino acids. Per germline, CDR1 SNHLY and CDR2 FYNNEI. The CDR3 reads CASTDGTGPGPSGANVLTF. CDR3 bases: TGTGCCAGTACGGATGGGACAGGACCGGGGCCTTCTGGGGCCAACGTCCTGACTTTC.

The gene calls are TRBV5-4 and TRBJ2-3; TRBD1 matches at 7 bases. Germline CDR1 and CDR2: SGHNT and YYREEE (reference sequence). There are 14 residues in the CDR3. The ends lost 1 base at V and 9 bases at J; junction bases unmatched: 8. CDR3 sequence reads: CASSLRGQFVTQYF. Here the CDR3 DNA reads TGTGCCAGCAGCTTGAGGGGGCAATTCGTGACGCAGTATTTT.

J is TRBJ2-2 and V is TRBV4-1; 10 bases are shared with TRBD2. In germline, CDR1 is MGHRA, CDR2 YSYEKL. V lost 7 bases, J lost 2 bases, and 7 bases stayed unmatched. The CDR3 totals 16 residues. DNA of the CDR3: TGCGCCAGCAACGTGGGACTAGCGCGTAACACCGGGGAGCTGTTTTTT. It yields the protein CASNVGLARNTGELFF.

This chain connects TRBV7-9 to TRBJ1-4; D is uncertain. Between the trimmed V and J ends, which lost 5 bases and 7 bases, there was a span of 17 bases. Germline CDR1 SEHNR, CDR2 FQNEAQ (reference sequence). This CDR3 spans 15 amino acids. The CDR3 DNA follows: TGTGCCAGCAGCCACCAACCCCAGCAGGTTGAAAAACTGTTTTTT. This sequence encodes CASSHQPQQVEKLFF.

The chain combines TRBV7-6 with TRBJ1-1; no clear D. Deletions cut 2 bases from V and 2 bases from J, with 9 bases between. Germline V lookup: CDR1 SGHVS, CDR2 FNYEAQ. The CDR3 covers 14 residues. This chain's CDR3 is CASSLQTLNTEAFF. The CDR3 nucleotides are TGTGCCAGCAGCTTACAGACTCTAAACACTGAAGCTTTCTTT.

This sequence joins TRBV28 and TRBJ1-2; TRBD1 matches 7 bases. J gave up 10 bases and V 2 bases, and 7 bases lay outside the gene matches. The CDR3 is 13 residues long. Germline loops: CDR1 MDHEN, CDR2 SYDVKM. CDR3 sequence reads: CASSLSDRDVYTF. For the CDR3, the DNA is TGTGCCAGCAGTTTAAGCGACAGGGACGTCTACACCTTC.

This clone showed up just a few times. The V and J genes are TRBV4-1 and TRBJ2-7; a weak D match, TRBD2 (6 bases). Trimming pared 3 bases from V and 3 bases from J, leaving 12 bases between. The CDR3 has 14 amino acids. Per the germline V gene, CDR1 is MGHRA and CDR2 is YSYEKL. CDR3 sequence (DNA): TGCGCCAGCAGCCACGCGGGACTTTACTACGAGCAGTACTTC. This codes for CASSHAGLYYEQYF.

In its sample, this clone was seen once. V gene TRBV5-1 combines with J gene TRBJ2-3; no definite D call. V gave up 4 bases and J gave up 6 bases, with 6 bases separating them. Germline CDR1 and CDR2: SGHRS and YFSETQ. CDR3 length equals 11 residues. The CDR3 protein is CASSTGDTQYF. CDR3 nucleotide sequence: TGCGCCAGCAGCACTGGTGATACGCAGTATTTT.

V and J are TRBV28 and TRBJ2-5; D not certain. From germline, CDR1 is MDHEN and CDR2 SYDVKM. The germline V and J ends were trimmed by 5 bases and 5 bases, with 9 bases remaining between them. The CDR3 totals 12 residues. CDR3 nucleotides: TGTGCCAGCAGTAGTTCACGGGAGACCCAGTACTTC. It encodes CASSSSRETQYF.

This clone appeared a single time. This chain connects TRBV28 to TRBJ2-7; D ambiguous. The CDR3 is 16 amino acids. The V gene's germline CDR1 is MDHEN and CDR2 SYDVKM. V lost 2 bases and J 0 bases, leaving 14 bases between the germline ends. The CDR3 spells CASSLRSRLSSYEQYF. CDR3 DNA sequence: TGTGCCAGCAGTTTACGCTCGCGACTGAGCTCCTACGAGCAGTACTTC.

The chain has TRBV30 and TRBJ1-1, with TRBD1 matching 8 bases. The V gene's germline CDR1 is GTSNPN and CDR2 SVGIG (reference sequence). CDR3 size: 13 residues. V was pared by 5 bases and J by 5 bases, with 7 bases of the junction left unmatched. CDR3 in amino acids: CAWDRGEVTEAFF. As DNA, the CDR3 is TGTGCCTGGGACAGGGGAGAGGTTACTGAAGCTTTCTTT.